The entry below describes one T cell receptor beta chain. Its antigen is currently unknown. The sample belongs to a study of T cells in localized non-small cell lung cancer. Whole-study results and caveats: As only one tumor region underwent sequencing, heterogeneity remains possible. The highest T cell clonality was in uninvolved adjacent lung, above tumor. Higher blood T cell density went with longer overall survival.

Method: immunoSEQ multiplex PCR; TCRdb's copy keeps in-frame clones and lacks some. Counted here are 70,000 to 100,000 clones, approximately 80% occurring once; the ten biggest clones make up more than 9%. The sequences come from peripheral blood, collected before any cancer treatment. This TCR derives from a female donor of 60 years or more with stage I lung adenocarcinoma.

Here the CDR3 DNA reads TGTGCCAGCAGCCCCGGCCGTTTCGGTCAGCCCCAGCATTTT. It is translated as CASSPGRFGQPQHF. The gene calls are TRBV21-1 and TRBJ1-5. TRBV21-1 is shown as a pseudogene. The CDR3 is made up of 14 amino acids.